The sequence of this T cell receptor beta chain was determined in a study of shared clonotypes between healthy human individuals. General study findings and limits: Generation probabilities were higher for clonotypes shared across all four sorted-subset donors than for unshared ones. Donor scarcity curtailed the genetic and exposure-history diversity represented herein.

The CDR3 loop spans 15 amino acids. In germline, CDR1 is SGHVS, CDR2 FQNEAQ. The V and J ends lost 1 base and 1 base respectively, with 8 bases between them. Note on this clone: Its antigen is not known.

Generated by immunoSEQ multiplex PCR, the TCRdb table keeps only in-frame clones and is missing some. Among some 1 million clones listed, roughly 80% were seen once. The chain carries TRBV7-8 and TRBJ1-5, with no clear D. This receptor was taken from a man younger than 35 in good health. The sequenced sample consisted of memory CD4+ T cells sorted from blood. Subset here: CD45RA-negative fraction. In nucleotides, the CDR3 is TGTGCCAGCAGCTTAGGCATGTTAAGCAATCAGCCCCAGCATTTT. Protein product: CASSLGMLSNQPQHF.